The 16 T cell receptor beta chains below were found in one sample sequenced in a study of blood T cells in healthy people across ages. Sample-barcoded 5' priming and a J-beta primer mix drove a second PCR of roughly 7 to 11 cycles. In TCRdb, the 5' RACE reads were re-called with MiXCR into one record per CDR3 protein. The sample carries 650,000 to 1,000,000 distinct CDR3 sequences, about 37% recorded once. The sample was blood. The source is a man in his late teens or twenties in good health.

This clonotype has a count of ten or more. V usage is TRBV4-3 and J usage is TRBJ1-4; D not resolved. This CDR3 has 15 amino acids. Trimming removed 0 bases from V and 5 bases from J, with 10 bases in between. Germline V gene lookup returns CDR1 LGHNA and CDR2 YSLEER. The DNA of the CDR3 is TGCGCCAGCAGCCAAGATCGGGCTGGGAATGAAAAACTGTTTTTT. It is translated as CASSQDRAGNEKLFF.

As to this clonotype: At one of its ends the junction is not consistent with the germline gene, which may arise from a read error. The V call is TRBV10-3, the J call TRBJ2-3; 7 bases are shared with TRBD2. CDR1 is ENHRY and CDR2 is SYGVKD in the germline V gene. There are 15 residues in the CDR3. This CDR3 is CATSEGGGGTDTQYF. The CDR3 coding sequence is TGTGCCACCAGTGAGGGCGGGGGTGGCACAGATACGCAGTATTTT.

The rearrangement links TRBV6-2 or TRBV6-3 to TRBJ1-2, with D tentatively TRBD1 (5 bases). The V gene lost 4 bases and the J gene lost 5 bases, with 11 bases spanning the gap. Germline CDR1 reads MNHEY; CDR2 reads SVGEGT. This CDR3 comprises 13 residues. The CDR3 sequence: CASSWQGAYGYTF. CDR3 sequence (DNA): TGTGCCAGCAGTTGGCAGGGCGCATATGGCTACACCTTC.

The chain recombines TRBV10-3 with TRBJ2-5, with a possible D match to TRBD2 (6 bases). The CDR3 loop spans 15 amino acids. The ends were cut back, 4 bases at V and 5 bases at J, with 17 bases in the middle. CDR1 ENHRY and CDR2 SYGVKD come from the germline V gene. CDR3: CAISGGLSPAETQYF. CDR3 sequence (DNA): TGTGCCATCAGTGGGGGACTCTCCCCCGCGGAGACCCAGTACTTC.

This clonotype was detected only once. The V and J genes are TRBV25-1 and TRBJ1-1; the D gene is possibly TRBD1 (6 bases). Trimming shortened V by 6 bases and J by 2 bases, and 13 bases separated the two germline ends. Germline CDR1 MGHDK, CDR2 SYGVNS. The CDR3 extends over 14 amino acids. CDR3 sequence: CASSIGGSNTEAFF. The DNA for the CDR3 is TGTGCCAGCAGCATAGGGGGGAGCAACACTGAAGCTTTCTTT.

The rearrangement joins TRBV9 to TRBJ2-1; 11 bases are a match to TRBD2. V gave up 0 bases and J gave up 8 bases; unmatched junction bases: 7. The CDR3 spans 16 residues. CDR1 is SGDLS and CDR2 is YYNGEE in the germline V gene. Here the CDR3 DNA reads TGTGCCAGCAGCGTAGAGGCTAGCGGGGGGACCTATGAGCAGTTCTTC. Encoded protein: CASSVEASGGTYEQFF.

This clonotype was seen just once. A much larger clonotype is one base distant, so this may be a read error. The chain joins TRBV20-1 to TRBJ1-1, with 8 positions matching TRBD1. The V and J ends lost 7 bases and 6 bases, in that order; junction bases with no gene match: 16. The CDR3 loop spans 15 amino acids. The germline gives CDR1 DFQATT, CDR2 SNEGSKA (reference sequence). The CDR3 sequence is CSVRQPGGSRSEAFF. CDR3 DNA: TGCAGTGTTAGGCAGCCAGGGGGCAGTAGGTCTGAAGCTTTCTTT.

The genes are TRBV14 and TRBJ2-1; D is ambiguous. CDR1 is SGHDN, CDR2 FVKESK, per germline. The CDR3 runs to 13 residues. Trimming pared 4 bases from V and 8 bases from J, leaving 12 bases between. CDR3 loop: CASSRQLRDEQFF. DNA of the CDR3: TGTGCCAGCAGCCGTCAGTTACGCGATGAGCAGTTCTTC.

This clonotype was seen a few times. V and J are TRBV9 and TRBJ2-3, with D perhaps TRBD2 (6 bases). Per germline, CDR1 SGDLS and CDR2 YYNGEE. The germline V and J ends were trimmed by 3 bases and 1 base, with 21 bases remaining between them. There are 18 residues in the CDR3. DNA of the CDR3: TGTGCCAGCAGCGAGGAGGGCCCGGGGATCGAGGGCACAGATACGCAGTATTTT. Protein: CASSEEGPGIEGTDTQYF.

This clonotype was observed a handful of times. The CDR3 bases are TGTGCCAGCAGTGGGCCCGATGGCTACACCTTC. It codes for CASSGPDGYTF. The V call is TRBV12-3 or TRBV12-4, the J call TRBJ1-2; no clear D. V lost 5 bases and J 6 bases, leaving 7 bases between the germline ends. CDR3 length equals 11 residues.

CDR3 nucleotide sequence: TGCAGTGCTGGCCGGACTAGCGGGGGGGCGGTAAGCACAGATACGCAGTATTTT. This codes for CSAGRTSGGAVSTDTQYF. V is TRBV20-1 and J is TRBJ2-3, with TRBD2 matching over 15 bases. The CDR3 runs to 18 residues. Germline assignment: CDR1 DFQATT and CDR2 SNEGSKA (reference sequence). J lost 0 bases, V lost 5 bases, and 9 bases had no gene match.

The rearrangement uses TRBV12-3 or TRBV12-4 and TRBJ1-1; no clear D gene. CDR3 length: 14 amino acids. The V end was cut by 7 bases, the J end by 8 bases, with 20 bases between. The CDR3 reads CASTEKNEAYEAFF. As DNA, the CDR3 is TGTGCCAGCACCGAAAAGAATGAGGCATACGAAGCTTTCTTT.

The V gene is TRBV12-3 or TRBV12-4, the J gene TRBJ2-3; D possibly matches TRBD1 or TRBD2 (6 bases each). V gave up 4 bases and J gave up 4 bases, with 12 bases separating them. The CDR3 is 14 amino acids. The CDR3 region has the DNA TGTGCCAGCAGTTCAGAAAGGGGGGCAGATACGCAGTATTTT. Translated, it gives CASSSERGADTQYF.

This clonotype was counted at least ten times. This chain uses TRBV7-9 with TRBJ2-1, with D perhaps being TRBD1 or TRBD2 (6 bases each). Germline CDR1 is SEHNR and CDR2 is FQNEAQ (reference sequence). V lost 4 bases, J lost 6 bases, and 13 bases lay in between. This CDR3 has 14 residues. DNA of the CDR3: TGTGCCAGCAGCTATACAGGAGGGGGCAATGAGCAGTTCTTC. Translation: CASSYTGGGNEQFF.

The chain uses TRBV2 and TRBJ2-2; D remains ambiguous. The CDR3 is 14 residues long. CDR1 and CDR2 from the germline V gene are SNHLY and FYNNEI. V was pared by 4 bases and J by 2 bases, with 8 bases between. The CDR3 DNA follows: TGTGCCAGCAGTGTCGGCAGAAACACCGGGGAGCTGTTTTTT. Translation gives CASSVGRNTGELFF. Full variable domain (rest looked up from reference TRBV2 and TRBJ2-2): EPEVTQTPSHQVTQMGQEVILRCVPISNHLYFYWYRQILGQKVEFLVSFYNNEISEKSEIFDDQFSVERPDGSNFTLKIRSTKLEDSAMYFCASSVGRNTGELFFGEGSRLTVL.

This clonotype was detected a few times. CDR3 nucleotides: TGTGCCAGCAGTTACTTAGTCTATGAGCAGTTCTTC. It encodes CASSYLVYEQFF. V is TRBV6-2 or TRBV6-3 and J is TRBJ2-1; D remains ambiguous. V was cut by 1 base and J by 8 bases, with 6 bases left in between. This CDR3 region has 12 residues. Germline V gives CDR1 MNHEY, CDR2 SVGEGT.